The 19 T cell receptor beta chains given below trace back to one sample, sequenced in a study of T cells expressing NK-cell markers. TCRdb re-called the 5' RACE reads, yielding one record per CDR3 amino acid sequence without DNA. Here the sample table reports over 150,000 distinct CDR3 sequences. The specimen sequenced was blood T cells: a sorted CD56 or NKG2C T cell subset, CD4+ or CD8+ T cells, or bulk PBMC T cells (not recorded which). The receptors originated from a woman between 50 and 59 years old in good health.

This chain links TRBV21-1 with TRBJ2-1; the D call of TRBD2 rests on TCRdb alone, since no DNA is present to check it. TRBV21-1 is given as a pseudogene. The CDR3 consists of 14 residues. CDR3 region: CASSKGSGNNEQFF.

Here the CDR3 reads CASENWRASYNEQFF. V gene TRBV7-9 combines with J gene TRBJ2-1; TCRdb names TRBD2, which stays unverified in the absence of DNA. This CDR3 contains 15 residues. In germline, CDR1 is SEHNR, CDR2 FQNEAQ (reference sequence).

The chain employs TRBV7-8 and TRBJ2-1. Germline CDR1 reads SGHVS; CDR2 reads FQNEAQ. The CDR3 totals 14 residues. CDR3 in amino acids: CASSLAQANNEQFF.

The chain recombines TRBV6-6 with TRBJ2-3; TCRdb lists TRBD1, though no DNA is available to test this call. This CDR3 region has 20 residues. Germline values: CDR1 MNHNY, CDR2 SVGAGI (reference sequence). CDR3 protein: CASRRQQGMSSILFADTQYF.

The chain has TRBV27 and TRBJ2-1; TCRdb lists TRBD1, though no DNA is available to test this call. The CDR3 contains 12 residues. CDR1 is MNHEY, CDR2 SMNVEV, per germline (reference sequence). The CDR3 loop reads CASSSWGNEQFF.

This chain joins TRBV24-1 and TRBJ2-5; the TRBD2 assignment by TCRdb is unverifiable without DNA. The CDR3 contains 12 residues. CDR1 and CDR2 from the germline V gene are KGHDR and SFDVKD. The CDR3 here is CATAGSQETQYF.

The chain employs TRBV6-5 and TRBJ2-7; the TRBD2 assignment by TCRdb is unverifiable without DNA. CDR1 and CDR2 (germline): MNHEY, SVGAGI. This CDR3 is 14 amino acids long. CDR3 in amino acids: CASSYGGPTYEQYF.

This chain uses TRBV24-1 with TRBJ2-2; TCRdb lists TRBD2, though no DNA is available to test this call. The CDR3 consists of 17 residues. The germline V gene has CDR1 KGHDR and CDR2 SFDVKD. The CDR3 here is CATSDLPAGGPLGELFF.

This chain connects TRBV4-1 to TRBJ2-7. This CDR3 comprises 15 residues. Germline loops: CDR1 MGHRA, CDR2 YSYEKL. CDR3 loop: CASSHGDGGTYEQYF.

CDR3 region: CASSPVSGTWSGELFF. This chain joins TRBV12-3 or TRBV12-4 and TRBJ2-2; TCRdb reports TRBD2, a call that lacks DNA to check it against. The CDR3 consists of 16 residues.

The V gene is TRBV27, the J gene TRBJ1-1. Germline values: CDR1 MNHEY, CDR2 SMNVEV (reference sequence). The CDR3 spans 15 residues. The CDR3 reads CASSLSPGGGTEAFF.

This chain links TRBV6-5 with TRBJ2-1; no DNA is available, so the TRBD2 call from TCRdb remains unchecked. Germline V gene data show CDR1 as MNHEY and CDR2 as SVGAGI. The CDR3 is 14 amino acids. The CDR3 reads CASSYSTSGGEQFF.

The chain links TRBV6-2 or TRBV6-3 to TRBJ2-1; the D call of TRBD1 rests on TCRdb alone, since no DNA is present to check it. Germline lookup yields CDR1 MNHEY and CDR2 SVGEGT. The CDR3 runs to 15 residues. CDR3 protein: CASSLDDSYYNEQFF.

The V gene is TRBV6-4, the J gene TRBJ2-2; TCRdb's assignment of TRBD2 cannot be checked, as there is no DNA. The germline V gene encodes CDR1 MRHNA and CDR2 SNTAGT. The CDR3 contains 14 residues. CDR3 sequence: CASSVGPSIGELFF.

The rearrangement uses TRBV12-3 or TRBV12-4 and TRBJ1-3. CDR3 length: 15 amino acids. The CDR3 loop is CASSFTQLSGNTIYF.

This chain connects TRBV7-9 to TRBJ2-2; no DNA is available, so the TRBD2 call from TCRdb remains unchecked. The V gene's germline CDR1 is SEHNR and CDR2 FQNEAQ (reference sequence). CDR3 size: 13 residues. The CDR3: CASSPSGTGELFF.

The V call is TRBV11-2, the J call TRBJ2-3; the D call of TRBD2 rests on TCRdb alone, since no DNA is present to check it. Germline CDR1 and CDR2: SGHAT and FQNNGV. This CDR3 has 13 amino acids. This CDR3 is CASSRLTREGQYF.

V is TRBV2 and J is TRBJ2-1; the D call of TRBD2 rests on TCRdb alone, since no DNA is present to check it. The CDR3 length is 15 residues. Germline assignment: CDR1 SNHLY and CDR2 FYNNEI. The chain's CDR3 is CASSGLGLAGGSPFF.

The chain employs TRBV7-9 and TRBJ2-1; no DNA is available, so the TRBD2 call from TCRdb remains unchecked. The CDR3 length is 14 residues. Germline CDR1 reads SEHNR; CDR2 reads FQNEAQ (reference sequence). CDR3 in amino acids: CASSSSAGLLEQFF.